This T cell receptor beta chain was identified during a study of PD-1 blockade in classical Hodgkin lymphoma. The CDR3 spans 14 residues. The junction had 9 bases not matched to a gene; V was cut back by 9 bases and J by 6 bases. CDR1 is LNHDA, CDR2 SQIVND, per germline (reference sequence). The method was immunoSEQ multiplex PCR; TCRdb's version includes in-frame clones alone and lacks a portion of them. The sample has more than 25,000 clones; 70% to 90% are singletons. Study results and limitations: When set against healthy donors, newly diagnosed patients were reported to show lower baseline TCR diversity. TCR diversity in CD4+, not CD8+, cells rose significantly by C4D1. Differences between repertoires have undefined causes, possibly disease activity or prior therapy.

About this clone: The antigen remains undetermined.

The time point: cycle 4 day 1 (C4D1), after 6 weeks of nivolumab. Each patient experienced a relapse that followed autologous stem cell transplantation, and brentuximab vedotin exposure varied. CD4+ T cells were purified from thawed PBMCs by magnetic negative selection. Patients had relapsed/refractory classical Hodgkin lymphoma with complete response, partial response or progressive disease as best response. The chain employs TRBV19 and TRBJ2-1; 9 positions agree with TRBD1. The origin of this receptor is a human donor with classical Hodgkin lymphoma. The sequences come from CD4+ T cells from blood, collected before the fourth cycle of nivolumab. This CDR3 is CASGTGFGGNEQFF. The CDR3 DNA reads TGTGCCAGCGGGACAGGGTTTGGTGGCAATGAGCAGTTCTTC.